These 32 T cell receptor beta chains came from one sample sequenced in a study of CD8+CD57+ T cells in acquired aplastic anemia. Patients picked for sequencing had shown CD8+CD57+ cell expansion detected by flow cytometry. Investigators profiled TCR beta VDJ and CDR3 from genomic DNA template. One entry per CDR3 protein, called by TCRdb with MiXCR from the reads. The repertoire holds under 200,000 distinct CDR3 sequences, with approximately 52% as singletons. The sequencing sample was made of sorted CD4+, CD8+, or CD8+CD57+ T cells (not recorded which) from PBMCs. The receptors originated from a human donor with aplastic anemia.

This chain joins TRBV29-1 and TRBJ2-5; TRBD1 agrees at 11 bases. The CDR3 is 13 amino acids. Germline V gene data show CDR1 as SQVTM and CDR2 as ANQGSEA. V trimming: 8 bases; J trimming: 4 bases; junction bases outside the gene matches: 6. CDR3: CSTGQGGGETQYF. CDR3 DNA sequence: TGCAGCACGGGACAGGGGGGAGGAGAGACCCAGTACTTC. Using reference TRBV29-1 and TRBJ2-5 for the parts outside the CDR3, the full variable domain is SAVISQKPSRDICQRGTSLTIQCQVDSQVTMMFWYRQQPGQSLTLIATANQGSEATYESGFVIDKFPISRPNLTFSTLTVSNMSPEDSSIYLCSTGQGGGETQYFGPGTRLLVL.

This clonotype was seen a handful of times. It may be a read error: a sequence one base away is much more abundant. The chain couples TRBV6-4 to TRBJ1-3; the D is unclear. This CDR3 has 15 amino acids. Germline assignment: CDR1 MRHNA and CDR2 SNTAGT. With 0 bases removed from V and 5 bases from J, the gap between germline ends came to 11 bases. CDR3 DNA sequence: TGTGCCAGCAGTGACTCCGATGGGAGTCGAAACACCATATATTTT. Protein: CASSDSDGSRNTIYF.

This clonotype showed up just once. The rearrangement uses TRBV20-1 and TRBJ2-5; 15 bases are a match to TRBD2. Germline CDR1 DFQATT, CDR2 SNEGSKA (reference sequence). The CDR3 is made up of 16 amino acids. Trimming removed 2 bases from V and 4 bases from J; junction bases left unmatched: 5. The CDR3 sequence is CSARPPGLAGGETQYF. The CDR3 region has the DNA TGCAGTGCTAGACCGCCGGGACTAGCGGGGGGAGAGACCCAGTACTTC.

The V call is TRBV20-1, the J call TRBJ2-3; 11 bases map to TRBD1. The V gene end was trimmed by 4 bases and the J gene end by 7 bases; junction bases not matched to a gene: 7. The germline gives CDR1 DFQATT, CDR2 SNEGSKA (reference sequence). The CDR3 length is 14 residues. CDR3 loop: CSATGQGAYNTQYF. Written as DNA, the CDR3 is TGCAGTGCTACAGGACAGGGGGCATATAATACGCAGTATTTT.

As to this clonotype: A single base separates this from a much larger clone, so it may be a read error. In nucleotides, the CDR3 is TGTGCCGGCAGCTTGGGAGGGACTAGCGGCCGCGGGGCCTACGAGCAGTACTTC. Its translation is CAGSLGGTSGRGAYEQYF. The chain links TRBV5-4 to TRBJ2-7; TRBD2 matches 11 bases. The V gene's germline CDR1 is SGHNT and CDR2 YYREEE (reference sequence). The CDR3 is made up of 18 amino acids.

This chain joins TRBV14 and TRBJ2-1, with 8 bases identical to TRBD1. CDR1 and CDR2 from the germline V gene are SGHDN and FVKESK. The CDR3 is made up of 16 amino acids. V lost 1 base and J lost 4; bases outside the gene matches: 6. CDR3 nucleotides: TGTGCCAGCAGCCAAGCCGGGACAGGAGTTTACAATGAGCAGTTCTTC. Translating gives CASSQAGTGVYNEQFF.

This clonotype was detected once. The V call is TRBV24-1, the J call TRBJ2-7, with D hard to call. CDR3 length equals 11 residues. Germline-derived CDR1 and CDR2 are KGHDR and SFDVKD. V was trimmed by 5 bases and J by 7 bases, leaving 8 bases between them. The CDR3 loop reads CATSGAPEQYF. The CDR3 DNA is TGTGCCACCAGTGGGGCCCCAGAGCAGTACTTC.

The CDR3 DNA reads TGTGCCAGCAGCAAGGGGGGGGCCTCCCTCGGTACGCAGTATTTT. Protein sequence: CASSKGGASLGTQYF. This rearrangement joins TRBV2 to TRBJ2-3; TRBD2 might be the D (7 bases). There are 15 residues in the CDR3. Germline V gene sequence: CDR1 SNHLY, CDR2 FYNNEI. V was clipped by 6 bases and J by 8 bases, with 21 bases between them.

The chain recombines TRBV20-1 with TRBJ1-1, with a tentative D call TRBD1 (6 bases). Germline loops: CDR1 DFQATT, CDR2 SNEGSKA (reference sequence). The CDR3 sequence is 13 residues long. The V end was cut by 3 bases, the J end by 4 bases, with 12 bases between. The CDR3 bases are TGCAGTGCTAGCAGGGGCAGGGGCACTGAAGCTTTCTTT. This gives the protein CSASRGRGTEAFF.

This clonotype was picked up many times. The chain has TRBV20-1 and TRBJ1-1, with a weak D call TRBD1 (6 bases). CDR3 length equals 14 residues. Looked up from germline, CDR1 is DFQATT and CDR2 is SNEGSKA (reference sequence). Trimming shortened V by 1 base and J by 6 bases, and 15 bases separated the two germline ends. CDR3 nucleotides: TGCAGTGCTAGAGGGGGAGGGGGTCGGGCTGAAGCTTTCTTT. This translates into CSARGGGGRAEAFF.

The V and J genes are TRBV20-1 and TRBJ1-3; no clear D. Looked up from germline, CDR1 is DFQATT and CDR2 is SNEGSKA (reference sequence). Trimming shortened V by 2 bases and J by 5 bases, and 10 bases separated the two germline ends. The CDR3 covers 13 residues. CDR3 in amino acids: CSARFLGRNTIYF. CDR3 DNA sequence: TGCAGTGCTAGATTCTTAGGTAGAAACACCATATATTTT.

At least ten counts were recorded for this clonotype. This sequence joins TRBV7-8 and TRBJ1-5; 7 nucleotides agree with TRBD1. CDR1 and CDR2 (germline): SGHVS, FQNEAQ. The CDR3 contains 14 residues. Losses at the gene ends were 5 bases for V and 6 bases for J; bases not matched to a gene: 7. CDR3 sequence reads: CASSKGALGQPQHF. Written as DNA, the CDR3 is TGTGCCAGCAGCAAGGGGGCGCTCGGTCAGCCCCAGCATTTT.

The J gene is TRBJ1-2, the V gene TRBV29-1; TRBD1 matches at 8 bases. V was pared by 4 bases and J by 4 bases, with 5 bases of the junction left unmatched. CDR3 length: 13 residues. Germline loops: CDR1 SQVTM, CDR2 ANQGSEA. CDR3 sequence reads: CSVGQGIGYGYTF. In nucleotides, the CDR3 is TGCAGCGTTGGACAGGGGATTGGCTATGGCTACACCTTC.

This rearrangement joins TRBV29-1 to TRBJ2-1; D is uncertain. Germline-derived CDR1 and CDR2 are SQVTM and ANQGSEA. The CDR3 consists of 11 residues. With 8 bases removed from V and 8 bases from J, the gap between germline ends came to 13 bases. The CDR3 sequence: CSFRRDHEQFF. In DNA form, the CDR3 reads TGCAGCTTCCGGAGAGACCATGAGCAGTTCTTC.

The gene calls are TRBV10-2 and TRBJ1-1; D is possibly TRBD1 (5 bases). Germline loops: CDR1 WSHSY, CDR2 SAAADI. The CDR3 has 14 residues. V dropped 4 bases and J dropped 1 base, with 10 bases sitting between them. The CDR3 sequence: CASSGVRGNTEAFF. CDR3 sequence (DNA): TGCGCCAGCAGTGGTGTGAGGGGGAACACTGAAGCTTTCTTT.

Comment on this clonotype: This likely comes from a read error, as the CDR3 has no conserved phenylalanine or tryptophan at its end. V usage is TRBV2 and J usage is TRBJ1-6, with 7 bases lining up with TRBD1. Germline CDR1 and CDR2: SNHLY and FYNNEI. The J segment lost 5 bases and the V segment lost 5 bases, leaving 6 bases of the junction unmatched. The CDR3 totals 15 residues. CDR3 region: CASSIGTENNSPLHL. CDR3 DNA sequence: TGTGCCAGCAGTATTGGGACAGAGAATAATTCACCCCTCCACTTA.

This clonotype was seen a few times. J is TRBJ1-6 and V is TRBV9; the match to TRBD1 covers 9 bases. J was trimmed by 7 bases and V by 8 bases; bases with no gene match: 10. The CDR3 runs to 15 residues. CDR1 is SGDLS, CDR2 YYNGEE, per germline. The DNA of the CDR3 is TGTGCCAGTACCAGGGACAGGGCTGGAAATTCACCCCTCCACTTT. Encoded protein: CASTRDRAGNSPLHF.

This rearrangement joins TRBV7-6 to TRBJ1-6; no reliable D call. The CDR3 has 13 residues. Germline V CDR1 and CDR2: SGHVS, FNYEAQ. The V end was cut by 1 base, the J end by 8 bases, with 6 bases between. The CDR3 DNA sequence: TGTGCCAGCAGCTTAGAGGGTTATTCACCCCTCCACTTT. Amino acids: CASSLEGYSPLHF.

This clonotype was found many times. The chain employs TRBV11-1 and TRBJ2-3; D ambiguous. V was clipped by 5 bases and J by 9 bases, with 12 bases between them. The CDR3 contains 12 residues. Germline CDR1 is SGHAT and CDR2 is FQDESV (reference sequence). CDR3 sequence: CASSQSPSTQYF. In DNA, the CDR3 is TGTGCCAGCAGCCAGAGCCCTTCCACGCAGTATTTT.

This clonotype was found many times. Germline is not matched at one junction end, which may reflect a read error. The V call is TRBV10-3, the J call TRBJ2-7, with 8 positions matching TRBD2. The germline V gene has CDR1 ENHRY and CDR2 SYGVKD. This CDR3 is 16 amino acids long. CDR3 coding DNA: TGTGCCAGCAGTGAGTCAGGTCAGCGGGGGTCCTACGAGCAGTACTTC. It yields the protein CASSESGQRGSYEQYF.

The chain joins TRBV9 to TRBJ2-2; TRBD1 aligns across 7 bases. The junction had 3 bases not matched to a gene; V was cut back by 0 bases and J by 1 base. Germline assignment: CDR1 SGDLS and CDR2 YYNGEE. CDR3 length equals 16 residues. CDR3 bases: TGTGCCAGCAGCGTAGGAAGGGGGCGGAACACCGGGGAGCTGTTTTTT. It codes for CASSVGRGRNTGELFF.

This clonotype was seen many times. This chain joins TRBV6-1 and TRBJ2-3; D perhaps matches TRBD1 (6 bases). V was cut by 5 bases and J by 9 bases, with 9 bases left in between. There are 11 residues in the CDR3. CDR1 MNHNS and CDR2 SASEGT come from the germline V gene. CDR3 region: CASSRQGTQYF. CDR3 sequence (DNA): TGTGCCAGCAGTCGCCAGGGGACGCAGTATTTT.

The CDR3 sequence is CASSPGPGGRYEQYF. The DNA of the CDR3 is TGTGCCAGCAGCCCGGGACCGGGGGGGCGGTACGAGCAGTACTTC. The chain combines TRBV6-1 with TRBJ2-7; TRBD2 agrees at 8 bases. V was clipped by 6 bases and J by 4 bases; unmatched bases: 11. Per germline, CDR1 MNHNS and CDR2 SASEGT. This CDR3 is built from 15 residues.

This chain connects TRBV2 to TRBJ1-1; tentatively, D is TRBD1 (6 bases). Trimming removed 4 bases at V and 2 bases at J, with 8 bases between. CDR1 and CDR2 from the germline V gene are SNHLY and FYNNEI. CDR3 length: 13 amino acids. The CDR3 region has the DNA TGTGCCAGCAGTGGGACAGCAAACACTGAAGCTTTCTTT. This codes for CASSGTANTEAFF.

This rearrangement joins TRBV4-1 to TRBJ1-1, with TRBD1 matching over 7 bases. Looked up from germline, CDR1 is MGHRA and CDR2 is YSYEKL. The CDR3 covers 19 residues. V shed 0 bases, J shed 1 base, and the junction held 14 bases outside the gene matches. CDR3 sequence reads: CASSQERLRGLRPNTEAFF. The CDR3 region has the DNA TGCGCCAGCAGCCAAGAAAGATTGAGGGGGCTCAGGCCGAACACTGAAGCTTTCTTT.

Concerning this clonotype: Compared with germline, one end of the junction differs, possibly owing to a read error. The V and J genes are TRBV2 and TRBJ2-1; tentatively, D is TRBD2 (6 bases). Germline V lookup: CDR1 SNHLY, CDR2 FYNNEI. The CDR3 covers 14 residues. The CDR3 DNA follows: TGTGCCTTCCAAGGAGGGACGGGTTCGAATGTGCAGTTCTTC. It translates to CAFQGGTGSNVQFF.

Concerning this clonotype itself: With a much larger clone just one base away, this may be a read error. V is TRBV7-6 and J is TRBJ2-1; TRBD1 aligns across 7 bases. CDR1 SGHVS and CDR2 FNYEAQ come from the germline V gene. The CDR3 is 16 residues long. V lost 8 bases, J lost 4 bases, and 14 bases stayed unmatched. CDR3 DNA: TGTGCCAGCGGCCCTAGGGACAGCGACCTTTACAATGAGCAGTTCTTC. Translated, it gives CASGPRDSDLYNEQFF.

This sequence joins TRBV19 and TRBJ1-4, with D hard to call. Trimming took 7 bases from V and 8 from J, leaving 8 bases between them. The CDR3 has 11 residues. Germline CDR1 and CDR2: LNHDA and SQIVND (reference sequence). CDR3: CASTAGEKLFF. CDR3 DNA: TGTGCCAGTACGGCGGGGGAAAAACTGTTTTTT.

Concerning this clonotype: At one end, the junction sequence differs from germline, possibly due to a read error. The chain recombines TRBV19 with TRBJ2-7, with TRBD1 matching 7 bases. CDR1 LNHDA and CDR2 SQIVND come from the germline V gene (reference sequence). The CDR3 spans 15 residues. The CDR3 DNA follows: TGTGCCAGTAGCCCGAGGACCGGGACAGCCTACGAGCAGTACTTT. Amino acids: CASSPRTGTAYEQYF.

On this clonotype: A much larger clone differs by one base, so this may be a read error. V gene TRBV4-1 combines with J gene TRBJ1-4; D uncertain. The CDR3 is made up of 15 amino acids. Germline assignment: CDR1 MGHRA and CDR2 YSYEKL. V dropped 0 bases and J dropped 4 bases, with 9 bases sitting between them. The CDR3: CASSQDRWVNEKLFF. The CDR3 DNA is TGCGCCAGCAGCCAAGATAGGTGGGTTAATGAAAAACTGTTTTTT.

The V gene is TRBV6-5, the J gene TRBJ1-1; D might be TRBD1 (6 bases). The CDR3 has 14 amino acids. Germline values: CDR1 MNHEY, CDR2 SVGAGI. Trimming left V 2 bases short and J 4 bases short, with 11 bases between. The CDR3 DNA is TGTGCCAGCAGTTACGACAGGCGATTCACTGAAGCTTTCTTT. It specifies CASSYDRRFTEAFF.

The rearrangement links TRBV11-1 to TRBJ1-2; perhaps TRBD1 as D (6 bases). V lost 5 bases and J lost 2, with 18 bases in between. The CDR3 contains 16 residues. Germline-derived CDR1 and CDR2 are SGHAT and FQDESV (reference sequence). The CDR3 DNA is TGTGCCAGCAGCGTTATTCAGGGGCCCCTCAACTATGGCTACACCTTC. Protein: CASSVIQGPLNYGYTF.